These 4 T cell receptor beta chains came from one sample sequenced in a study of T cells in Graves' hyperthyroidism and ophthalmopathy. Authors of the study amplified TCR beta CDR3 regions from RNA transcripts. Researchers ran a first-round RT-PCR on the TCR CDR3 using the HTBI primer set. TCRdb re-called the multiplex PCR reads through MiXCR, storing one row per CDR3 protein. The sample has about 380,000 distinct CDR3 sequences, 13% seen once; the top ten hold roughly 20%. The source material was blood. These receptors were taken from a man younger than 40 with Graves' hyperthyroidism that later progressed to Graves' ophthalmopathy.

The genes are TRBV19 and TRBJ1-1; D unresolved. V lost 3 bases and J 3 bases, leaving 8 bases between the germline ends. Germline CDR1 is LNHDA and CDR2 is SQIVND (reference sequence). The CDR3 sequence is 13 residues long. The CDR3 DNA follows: TGTGCCAGTAGTATGAAGGGCGACACTGAAGCTTTCTTT. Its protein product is CASSMKGDTEAFF.

CDR3 region: CASSLFFRGSYEQYF. The CDR3 nucleotides are TGTGCCAGCAGCCTTTTCTTTCGAGGTTCCTACGAGCAGTACTTC. J is TRBJ2-7 and V is TRBV6-2 or TRBV6-3; D unclear. V dropped 6 bases and J dropped 1 base, with 16 bases sitting between them. The CDR3 loop spans 15 amino acids. Germline CDR1 reads MNHEY; CDR2 reads SVGEGT.

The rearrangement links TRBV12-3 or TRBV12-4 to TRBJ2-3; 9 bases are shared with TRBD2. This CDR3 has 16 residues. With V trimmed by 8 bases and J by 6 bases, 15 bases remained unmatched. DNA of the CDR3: TGTGCCAGCGGGTTAGCGGGGGCCAAAGTATCGGATACGCAGTATTTT. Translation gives CASGLAGAKVSDTQYF.

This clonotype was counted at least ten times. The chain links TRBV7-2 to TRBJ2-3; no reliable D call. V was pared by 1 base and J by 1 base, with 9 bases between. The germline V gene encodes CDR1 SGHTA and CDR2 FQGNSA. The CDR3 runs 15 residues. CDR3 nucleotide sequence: TGTGCCAGCAGCTTAGACGGCTTTGGCACAGATACGCAGTATTTT. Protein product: CASSLDGFGTDTQYF.